A single TCR beta chain is shown here with its context. The data derive from a study of technical replicates of blood from a few donors. Some clones are missing from TCRdb's copy, which holds only in-frame ones; the method was immunoSEQ multiplex PCR. Of 75,000 to 100,000 clones in the sample, approximately 95% were seen once. The V end was cut by 2 bases, the J end by 1 base, with 6 bases between. Germline V gene sequence: CDR1 SGHDT, CDR2 YYEEEE. The CDR3 is made up of 14 amino acids. V is TRBV5-6 and J is TRBJ1-4, with a possible D match to TRBD1 (5 bases). Sequencing used T cells isolated from PBMCs. The receptor's source is a human donor in good health. For the CDR3, the DNA is TGTGCCAGCAGCTTTGACAGAACTAATGAAAAACTGTTTTTT. Translated, it gives CASSFDRTNEKLFF.